These T cell receptor beta chains were read from a single sample in a study of beta chain features in type 1 diabetes. Sequencing used immunoSEQ multiplex PCR; TCRdb keeps in-frame clones, though not all of them. This table holds roughly 400,000 clones, around a tenth found once. The source material was central memory CD4+ T cells from blood. The receptor source for this set is a man aged 25-40 years with type 1 diabetes. The CDR3 runs from the conserved cysteine through the conserved F or W. Each record gives: clone size, V gene, D gene, J gene, CDR3 protein, CDR3 DNA. The D gene is left open where the match is weak. Not all rows give a size; the values are once, few, many and, for expanded clones, a class.

abundance: few; v_gene: TRBV19; d_gene: TRBD1; j_gene: TRBJ1-1; CDR3aa: CASREDRGTEAFF; CDR3nt: TGTGCCAGTAGGGAGGACAGGGGCACTGAAGCTTTCTTT
abundance: few; v_gene: TRBV28; d_gene: -; j_gene: TRBJ2-1; CDR3aa: CASSLYGSSYNEQFF; CDR3nt: TGTGCCAGCAGTTTATACGGGAGCTCCTACAATGAGCAGTTCTTC
abundance: few; v_gene: TRBV29-1; d_gene: TRBD2; j_gene: TRBJ2-5; CDR3aa: CSGRGGWETQYF; CDR3nt: TGCAGCGGGCGGGGGGGCTGGGAGACCCAGTACTTC
abundance: -; v_gene: TRBV28; d_gene: TRBD2; j_gene: TRBJ2-7; CDR3aa: CASGLAGAYEQYF; CDR3nt: TGTGCCAGCGGACTAGCGGGAGCCTACGAGCAGTACTTC
abundance: -; v_gene: TRBV27; d_gene: TRBD1; j_gene: TRBJ2-1; CDR3aa: CASSFYYRGPYTYNEQFF; CDR3nt: TGTGCCAGCAGTTTCTATTACAGGGGGCCATACACTTACAATGAGCAGTTCTTC
abundance: many; v_gene: TRBV7-2; d_gene: TRBD2; j_gene: TRBJ2-1; CDR3aa: CASSLTSGSVNEQFF; CDR3nt: TGTGCCAGCAGCTTGACTAGCGGGAGCGTGAATGAGCAGTTCTTC
abundance: many; v_gene: TRBV5-4; d_gene: -; j_gene: TRBJ2-2; CDR3aa: CASRPTGTNTGELFF; CDR3nt: TGTGCCAGCAGACCTACCGGGACGAACACCGGGGAGCTGTTTTTT
abundance: many; v_gene: TRBV7-2; d_gene: TRBD1; j_gene: TRBJ2-1; CDR3aa: CASSLDRPWNEQFF; CDR3nt: TGTGCCAGCAGCTTGGACAGGCCATGGAATGAGCAGTTCTTC
abundance: many; v_gene: TRBV11-2; d_gene: TRBD1; j_gene: TRBJ2-5; CDR3aa: CASSLTGTRTETQYF; CDR3nt: TGTGCCAGCAGCCTGACAGGGACCCGAACAGAGACCCAGTACTTC
abundance: -; v_gene: TRBV7-2; d_gene: -; j_gene: TRBJ2-7; CDR3aa: CASSFYYEQYF; CDR3nt: TGTGCCAGCAGCTTCTACTACGAGCAGTACTTC
abundance: few; v_gene: TRBV28; d_gene: -; j_gene: TRBJ1-1; CDR3aa: CASSQRGDVTVPEAFF; CDR3nt: TGTGCCAGCAGTCAACGAGGCGATGTTACGGTCCCTGAAGCTTTCTTT
abundance: -; v_gene: TRBV7-2; d_gene: TRBD2; j_gene: TRBJ2-3; CDR3aa: CASSEGMAGADTQYF; CDR3nt: TGTGCCAGCAGCGAGGGGATGGCGGGAGCAGATACGCAGTATTTT
abundance: few; v_gene: TRBV9; d_gene: TRBD2; j_gene: TRBJ2-1; CDR3aa: CASSVEGGTSGRSYVYNEQFF; CDR3nt: TGTGCCAGCAGCGTAGAAGGGGGGACTAGCGGGAGATCTTATGTTTACAATGAGCAGTTCTTC
abundance: few; v_gene: TRBV28; d_gene: -; j_gene: TRBJ1-2; CDR3aa: CASSLPGSSLRRGYTF; CDR3nt: TGTGCCAGCAGTCTTCCCGGGTCTAGCCTGCGCCGTGGCTACACCTTC
abundance: -; v_gene: TRBV11-3; d_gene: TRBD1; j_gene: TRBJ2-2; CDR3aa: CASSSQGAGGELFF; CDR3nt: TGTGCCAGCAGCTCACAGGGGGCTGGCGGGGAGCTGTTTTTT
abundance: -; v_gene: TRBV27; d_gene: TRBD1; j_gene: TRBJ2-7; CDR3aa: CASTRQGGEQYF; CDR3nt: TGTGCCAGCACTAGACAGGGTGGGGAGCAGTACTTC
abundance: few; v_gene: TRBV6-4; d_gene: TRBD2; j_gene: TRBJ2-7; CDR3aa: CASSEWTSGSRSYEQYF; CDR3nt: TGTGCCAGCAGTGAGTGGACTAGCGGGTCACGATCCTACGAGCAGTACTTC
abundance: few; v_gene: TRBV11-2; d_gene: TRBD2; j_gene: TRBJ2-7; CDR3aa: CASSLGGSTVYEQYF; CDR3nt: TGTGCCAGCAGCTTAGGCGGGAGTACAGTCTACGAGCAGTACTTC
abundance: few; v_gene: TRBV7-2; d_gene: TRBD1; j_gene: TRBJ1-1; CDR3aa: CASSIGQANTEAFF; CDR3nt: TGTGCCAGCAGTATTGGACAGGCGAACACTGAAGCTTTCTTT
abundance: few; v_gene: TRBV7-9; d_gene: -; j_gene: TRBJ1-4; CDR3aa: CASSLVGGDNEKLFF; CDR3nt: TGTGCCAGCAGCTTAGTCGGGGGGGATAATGAAAAACTGTTTTTT
abundance: few; v_gene: TRBV28; d_gene: TRBD1; j_gene: TRBJ1-5; CDR3aa: CASSQARQGAGQPQHF; CDR3nt: TGTGCCAGCAGCCAAGCACGACAGGGGGCGGGTCAGCCCCAGCATTTT
abundance: once; v_gene: TRBV28; d_gene: -; j_gene: TRBJ2-7; CDR3aa: CASSLTAGTAYEQYF; CDR3nt: TGTGCCAGCAGTCTTACAGCCGGGACGGCCTACGAGCAGTACTTC
abundance: -; v_gene: TRBV4-2; d_gene: TRBD2; j_gene: TRBJ2-2; CDR3aa: CASSQERGLAGRGATGELFF; CDR3nt: TGTGCCAGCAGCCAAGAGCGGGGACTAGCGGGCCGGGGGGCCACCGGGGAGCTGTTTTTT
abundance: few; v_gene: TRBV19; d_gene: -; j_gene: TRBJ1-1; CDR3aa: CASSIWAEAFF; CDR3nt: TGTGCCAGTAGTATCTGGGCTGAAGCTTTCTTT
abundance: few; v_gene: TRBV7-9; d_gene: -; j_gene: TRBJ2-7; CDR3aa: CASSLGTDTYEQYF; CDR3nt: TGTGCCAGCAGCTTAGGGACAGATACCTACGAGCAGTACTTC
abundance: few; v_gene: TRBV7-2; d_gene: -; j_gene: TRBJ2-3; CDR3aa: CASSLMLGQPTDTQYF; CDR3nt: TGTGCCAGCAGCTTAATGTTAGGCCAACCCACAGATACGCAGTATTTT
abundance: -; v_gene: TRBV2; d_gene: TRBD2; j_gene: TRBJ2-3; CDR3aa: CASSARLAGLGSTDTQYF; CDR3nt: TGTGCCAGCAGTGCCCGACTAGCGGGGCTGGGAAGCACAGATACGCAGTATTTT
abundance: -; v_gene: TRBV7-9; d_gene: TRBD2; j_gene: TRBJ2-3; CDR3aa: CASSLGLAELTDTQYF; CDR3nt: TGTGCCAGCAGCCTCGGACTAGCGGAGCTCACAGATACGCAGTATTTT
abundance: few; v_gene: TRBV6-5; d_gene: -; j_gene: TRBJ1-2; CDR3aa: CASSAVTNYGYTF; CDR3nt: TGTGCCAGTTCGGCTGTGACTAACTATGGCTACACCTTC
abundance: -; v_gene: TRBV7-9; d_gene: -; j_gene: TRBJ1-2; CDR3aa: CASSLGPSGDYGYTF; CDR3nt: TGTGCCAGCAGCTTAGGCCCCTCAGGGGACTATGGCTACACCTTC
abundance: many; v_gene: TRBV18; d_gene: -; j_gene: TRBJ1-1; CDR3aa: CASSSDQNTEAFF; CDR3nt: TGTGCCAGCTCTTCAGACCAGAACACTGAAGCTTTCTTT
abundance: few; v_gene: TRBV25-1; d_gene: -; j_gene: TRBJ2-7; CDR3aa: CASSDVGAKVEQYF; CDR3nt: TGTGCCAGCAGTGATGTTGGCGCTAAGGTCGAGCAGTACTTC
abundance: -; v_gene: TRBV5-5; d_gene: TRBD2; j_gene: TRBJ2-7; CDR3aa: CASSRSGSYEQYF; CDR3nt: TGTGCCAGCAGCCGGAGCGGGAGTTACGAGCAGTACTTC
abundance: many; v_gene: TRBV10-3; d_gene: TRBD1; j_gene: TRBJ2-7; CDR3aa: CAIGGTGAYEQYF; CDR3nt: TGTGCCATCGGCGGGACAGGGGCCTACGAGCAGTACTTC
abundance: few; v_gene: TRBV4-2; d_gene: TRBD1; j_gene: TRBJ2-5; CDR3aa: CASSAGQGSRPETQYF; CDR3nt: TGTGCCAGCAGCGCGGGACAGGGTAGTAGGCCGGAGACCCAGTACTTC
abundance: -; v_gene: TRBV9; d_gene: TRBD1; j_gene: TRBJ1-1; CDR3aa: CASSPSGTGEMAFF; CDR3nt: TGTGCCAGCAGCCCTAGTGGGACAGGGGAAATGGCTTTCTTT
abundance: few; v_gene: TRBV5-1; d_gene: TRBD1; j_gene: TRBJ1-2; CDR3aa: CASSLAMDRGYGYTF; CDR3nt: TGCGCCAGCAGCTTGGCCATGGACAGGGGTTACGGCTACACCTTC
abundance: many; v_gene: TRBV6-1; d_gene: -; j_gene: TRBJ2-4; CDR3aa: CASSEASFGRQYF; CDR3nt: TGTGCCAGCAGTGAAGCATCCTTCGGACGTCAGTACTTC
abundance: once; v_gene: TRBV7-9; d_gene: -; j_gene: TRBJ1-2; CDR3aa: CASSLGGGRPGYGYTF; CDR3nt: TGTGCCAGCAGCTTAGGTGGCGGGCGTCCGGGGTATGGCTACACCTTC
abundance: few; v_gene: TRBV25-1; d_gene: -; j_gene: TRBJ2-7; CDR3aa: CASSEATNLTPYEQYF; CDR3nt: TGTGCCAGCAGTGAGGCCACAAACCTAACCCCTTACGAGCAGTACTTC
abundance: few; v_gene: TRBV9; d_gene: -; j_gene: TRBJ2-3; CDR3aa: CASTPTGQHTDTQYF; CDR3nt: TGTGCCAGCACACCGACTGGGCAGCATACAGATACGCAGTATTTT
abundance: -; v_gene: TRBV19; d_gene: TRBD1; j_gene: TRBJ2-1; CDR3aa: CASRQGALRSYNEQFF; CDR3nt: TGTGCCAGTAGACAGGGGGCCCTCCGCTCCTACAATGAGCAGTTCTTC
abundance: once; v_gene: TRBV27; d_gene: TRBD1; j_gene: TRBJ1-2; CDR3aa: CASSLRGTGNPFYGYTF; CDR3nt: TGTGCCAGCAGCCTCCGTGGGACAGGGAATCCGTTTTATGGCTACACCTTC
abundance: -; v_gene: TRBV5-1; d_gene: -; j_gene: TRBJ2-2; CDR3aa: CASSAEANTGELFF; CDR3nt: TGCGCCAGCAGCGCGGAAGCGAACACCGGGGAGCTGTTTTTT
abundance: many; v_gene: TRBV4-3; d_gene: -; j_gene: TRBJ1-5; CDR3aa: CASSQQGNQPQHF; CDR3nt: TGCGCCAGCAGTCAACAGGGAAATCAGCCCCAGCATTTT
abundance: -; v_gene: TRBV23-1; d_gene: -; j_gene: TRBJ1-3; CDR3aa: CAIGRCPSGMGNTIYF; CDR3nt: TGCGCCATTGGACGGTGCCCGTCCGGAATGGGAAACACCATATATTTT
abundance: few; v_gene: TRBV19; d_gene: -; j_gene: TRBJ2-3; CDR3aa: CASSIDARVDTQYF; CDR3nt: TGTGCCAGTAGTATCGACGCAAGGGTGGATACGCAGTATTTT
abundance: many; v_gene: TRBV2; d_gene: -; j_gene: TRBJ2-2; CDR3aa: CASSVRGELFF; CDR3nt: TGTGCCAGCAGTGTGAGGGGGGAGCTGTTTTTT
abundance: many; v_gene: TRBV7-9; d_gene: TRBD1; j_gene: TRBJ1-5; CDR3aa: CASSPTGGINQPQHF; CDR3nt: TGTGCCAGCAGTCCGACAGGGGGGATAAATCAGCCCCAGCATTTT
abundance: -; v_gene: TRBV5-6; d_gene: -; j_gene: TRBJ2-5; CDR3aa: CASSLFPTSQGTQYF; CDR3nt: TGTGCCAGCAGCTTGTTTCCAACTTCCCAAGGGACCCAGTACTTC
abundance: -; v_gene: TRBV7-2; d_gene: -; j_gene: TRBJ2-5; CDR3aa: CASSGSVQETQYF; CDR3nt: TGTGCCAGCAGCGGGTCTGTGCAAGAGACCCAGTACTTC
abundance: few; v_gene: TRBV27; d_gene: TRBD1; j_gene: TRBJ1-5; CDR3aa: CASSPRGGQPQHF; CDR3nt: TGTGCCAGCAGCCCACGAGGGGGCCAGCCCCAGCATTTT
abundance: -; v_gene: TRBV5-1; d_gene: -; j_gene: TRBJ2-3; CDR3aa: CASSLGSGEDTQYF; CDR3nt: TGCGCCAGCAGCTTGGGGTCCGGAGAAGATACGCAGTATTTT
abundance: many; v_gene: TRBV5-8; d_gene: -; j_gene: TRBJ1-1; CDR3aa: CASSLDPETEAFF; CDR3nt: TGTGCCAGCAGCTTGGACCCGGAAACTGAAGCTTTCTTT